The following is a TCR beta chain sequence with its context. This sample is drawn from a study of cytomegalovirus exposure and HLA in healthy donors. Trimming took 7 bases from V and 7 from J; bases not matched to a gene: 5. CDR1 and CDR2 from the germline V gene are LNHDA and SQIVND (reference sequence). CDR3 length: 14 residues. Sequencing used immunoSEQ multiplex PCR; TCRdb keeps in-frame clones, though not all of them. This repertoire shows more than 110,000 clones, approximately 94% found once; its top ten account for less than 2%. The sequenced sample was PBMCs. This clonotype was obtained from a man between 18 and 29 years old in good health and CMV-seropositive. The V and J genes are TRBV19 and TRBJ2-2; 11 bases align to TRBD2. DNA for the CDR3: TGTGCCAGTACTTCTAGCGGGAGGATCGGGGAGCTGTTTTTT. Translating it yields CASTSSGRIGELFF.